These T cell receptor beta chains were read from a single sample in a study of T cells in Graves' hyperthyroidism and ophthalmopathy. In TCRdb, the multiplex PCR reads were re-called with MiXCR into one record per CDR3 protein. The sample has approximately 410,000 distinct CDR3 sequences, roughly an eighth seen once; the top ten hold more than 4.5%. The sample comprised blood. Receptor source: a young woman with Graves' hyperthyroidism. CDR3s include the opening cysteine and the closing phenylalanine or tryptophan. Fields, in order: D gene, clone size, V gene, J gene, CDR3 protein, CDR3 DNA. D genes are given only for firm matches. Some rows have no size entry. The others give once, few or many, or a class for an expanded clone.

-,many,TRBV20-1,TRBJ2-7,CSARLRRGWPEQYF,TGCAGTGCTAGATTACGGCGGGGATGGCCCGAGCAGTACTTC
TRBD1,many,TRBV18,TRBJ2-5,CASSPVAGTGETQYF,TGTGCCAGCTCACCAGTGGCAGGGACAGGAGAGACCCAGTACTTC
-,many,TRBV28,TRBJ1-2,CASSLGSAYGYTF,TGTGCCAGCAGTTTAGGCAGCGCCTATGGCTACACCTTC
-,-,TRBV7-2,TRBJ1-5,CASSSRDTNQPQHF,TGTGCCAGCAGCTCCCGGGACACCAATCAGCCCCAGCATTTT
TRBD1,few,TRBV7-2,TRBJ1-2,CASMDRGRLWGGYTF,TGTGCCAGTATGGACAGGGGGCGCTTGTGGGGTGGCTACACCTTC
-,-,TRBV30,TRBJ2-1,CAWSVGSDEQFF,TGTGCCTGGAGTGTAGGATCCGATGAGCAGTTCTTC
TRBD2,-,TRBV19,TRBJ2-1,CASSISAGGYNEQFF,TGTGCCAGTAGTATATCAGCGGGAGGGTACAATGAGCAGTTCTTC
TRBD1,once,TRBV20-1,TRBJ1-4,CSARVFHPDRVNEKLFF,TGCAGTGCTAGAGTTTTCCACCCGGACAGGGTAAATGAAAAACTGTTTTTT
-,-,TRBV6-5,TRBJ1-2,CASSYEINYGYTF,TGTGCCAGCAGTTACGAGATAAACTATGGCTACACCTTC
-,-,TRBV10-3,TRBJ2-5,CATRAETYQETQYF,TGTGCCACCCGAGCGGAGACGTACCAAGAGACCCAGTACTTC
-,-,TRBV9,TRBJ2-5,CASSSGHIRQETQYF,TGTGCCAGCAGCTCCGGACACATTCGCCAAGAGACCCAGTACTTC
-,many,TRBV5-1,TRBJ1-2,CASSLGKQGVVGYTF,TGCGCCAGCAGCTTGGGGAAACAGGGAGTGGTTGGCTACACCTTC
TRBD2,-,TRBV4-3,TRBJ2-7,CASSLQAGVDEQYF,TGCGCCAGCAGCCTCCAAGCGGGAGTTGACGAGCAGTACTTC
-,many,TRBV11-3,TRBJ1-1,CASSERGLSGQNTEAFF,TGTGCCAGCAGTGAGAGAGGGTTGTCAGGACAGAACACTGAAGCTTTCTTT
TRBD1,-,TRBV20-1,TRBJ2-7,CSARDQGGDRAYEQYF,TGCAGTGCTAGAGATCAAGGGGGGGACAGGGCCTACGAGCAGTACTTC
-,few,TRBV7-9,TRBJ1-2,CASSPTGEGPYGYTF,TGTGCCAGCAGCCCGACAGGTGAGGGACCCTATGGCTACACCTTC
-,many,TRBV12-3/TRBV12-4,TRBJ1-2,CASSPAAGYGYTF,TGTGCCAGCAGTCCAGCTGCAGGGTATGGCTACACCTTC